Each of the 32 T cell receptor beta chains below was sequenced from the same sample in a study of human T cells and chemical hapten exposure. Documented time point: patch test 2, 6 weeks after DPC sensitization. Specified treatment: therapeutic diphenylcyclopropenone sensitization with weekly scalp DPC. TCRdb analysed the RACE reads with MiXCR anew, one entry per CDR3 protein. The sample has around 50,000 distinct CDR3 sequences; about 10% are singletons. The sequenced sample was whole blood, obtained in connection with sensitization to the hapten diphenylcyclopropenone (DPC). The receptors were gathered from a woman in her forties or fifties with alopecia areata. Some clones in this sample may be carry-over from other donors' samples.

This sequence joins TRBV29-1 and TRBJ1-4; D not resolved. The V gene lost 6 bases and the J gene lost 7 bases, with 12 bases spanning the gap. The CDR3 sequence is 12 residues long. Per the germline V gene, CDR1 is SQVTM and CDR2 is ANQGSEA. This CDR3 is CSVAGMGEKLFF. CDR3 sequence (DNA): TGCAGCGTCGCGGGTATGGGTGAAAAACTGTTTTTT.

The chain has TRBV4-3 and TRBJ1-2, with D possibly TRBD1 on 5 matching bases. The CDR3 is 19 residues long. V shed 1 base and J shed 2 bases, with 23 bases lying between them. From germline, CDR1 is LGHNA and CDR2 YSLEER. Here the CDR3 DNA reads TGCGCCAGCAGCCAAGCCGGCGAAAGGGGAAAGGGTGGAAACTATGGCTACACCTTC. It translates to CASSQAGERGKGGNYGYTF.

This clonotype was observed a handful of times. V is TRBV29-1 and J is TRBJ2-3, with D maybe TRBD1 (6 bases). The CDR3 contains 17 residues. Trimming took off 1 base at V and 0 bases at J, with 17 bases between the two ends. Germline V gives CDR1 SQVTM, CDR2 ANQGSEA. DNA of the CDR3: TGCAGCGTTGAAGGGGGCGGACAGTCTACTAGCACAGATACGCAGTATTTT. It yields the protein CSVEGGGQSTSTDTQYF.

At least ten counts were recorded for this clonotype. This chain links TRBV24-1 with TRBJ2-6, with TRBD1 identical over 8 bases. The CDR3 loop spans 18 amino acids. In germline, CDR1 is KGHDR, CDR2 SFDVKD. The V gene end was trimmed by 1 base and the J gene end by 0 bases; junction bases not matched to a gene: 4. The CDR3, as DNA: TGTGCCACCAGTGATTTCGGGACAGGTCGCTCTGGGGCCAACGTCCTGACTTTC. Translating gives CATSDFGTGRSGANVLTF.

There are many counts of this clonotype. The rearrangement uses TRBV11-2 and TRBJ2-2, with D unresolved. CDR1 is SGHAT and CDR2 is FQNNGV in the germline V gene. Trimming removed 4 bases at V and 7 bases at J, with 7 bases between. This CDR3 spans 12 amino acids. CDR3 amino acids: CASSYLVGELFF. CDR3 DNA: TGTGCCAGCAGCTACCTGGTCGGGGAGCTGTTTTTT.

J is TRBJ2-4 and V is TRBV6-1, with unresolved D. Germline CDR1 reads MNHNS; CDR2 reads SASEGT. The germline V and J ends were trimmed by 0 bases and 0 bases, with 9 bases remaining between them. This CDR3 is built from 16 residues. For the CDR3, the DNA is TGTGCCAGCAGTGAAGCTGAACTGCTAGCCAAAAACATTCAGTACTTC. It specifies CASSEAELLAKNIQYF.

This clonotype was seen a handful of times. The CDR3 coding sequence is TGTGCCAGCAGCCCGTACACTGGGGCCAACGTCCTGACTTTC. This gives the protein CASSPYTGANVLTF. The chain carries TRBV28 and TRBJ2-6; D uncertain. Germline CDR1 reads MDHEN; CDR2 reads SYDVKM. Trimming removed 6 bases from V and 2 bases from J, with 8 bases in between. CDR3 length equals 14 residues.

This clonotype was found many times. The V and J genes are TRBV20-1 and TRBJ1-4; D ambiguous. This CDR3 has 16 amino acids. The germline V and J ends were trimmed by 0 bases and 0 bases, with 11 bases remaining between them. The germline CDR1 and CDR2 sequences are DFQATT and SNEGSKA (reference sequence). The CDR3 spells CSARDPRTATNEKLFF. CDR3 coding DNA: TGCAGTGCTAGAGATCCAAGGACCGCAACTAATGAAAAACTGTTTTTT.

This clonotype has more than one count but fewer than ten. V and J are TRBV6-6 and TRBJ2-3, with D maybe TRBD1 (6 bases). The V gene lost 8 bases and the J gene lost 5 bases, with 14 bases spanning the gap. The germline gives CDR1 MNHNY, CDR2 SVGAGI (reference sequence). The CDR3 runs to 13 residues. As DNA, the CDR3 is TGTGCCAGCCATACAGGGCCTTTAGATACGCAGTATTTT. It encodes CASHTGPLDTQYF.

This clonotype was detected many times. V gene TRBV27 combines with J gene TRBJ1-2; 10 bases fit TRBD1. This CDR3 region has 14 residues. The V gene's germline CDR1 is MNHEY and CDR2 SMNVEV (reference sequence). The J segment lost 4 bases and the V segment lost 6 bases, leaving 5 bases of the junction unmatched. The CDR3 region is CASRRQGAGYGYTF. The CDR3 DNA reads as TGTGCCAGCAGAAGACAGGGGGCGGGCTATGGCTACACCTTC.

This clonotype came up a few times. The genes are TRBV29-1 and TRBJ1-4; perhaps TRBD1 as D (5 bases). The germline V gene has CDR1 SQVTM and CDR2 ANQGSEA. The CDR3 is 14 amino acids. Trimming shortened V by 5 bases and J by 2 bases, and 12 bases separated the two germline ends. The DNA for the CDR3 is TGCAGCGTTCGGAGGGGCTGGACTAATGAAAAACTGTTTTTT. It is translated as CSVRRGWTNEKLFF. Complete variable domain (other parts from reference TRBV29-1 and TRBJ1-4): SAVISQKPSRDICQRGTSLTIQCQVDSQVTMMFWYRQQPGQSLTLIATANQGSEATYESGFVIDKFPISRPNLTFSTLTVSNMSPEDSSIYLCSVRRGWTNEKLFFGSGTQLSVL.

This chain links TRBV11-2 with TRBJ1-6, with no clear D. Germline V CDR1 and CDR2: SGHAT, FQNNGV. The V and J ends lost 1 base and 10 bases respectively, with 8 bases between them. The CDR3 is 13 residues long. CDR3 sequence: CASSLGPWSPLHF. The CDR3, as DNA: TGTGCCAGCAGCTTAGGCCCATGGTCACCCCTCCACTTT.

The V gene is TRBV29-1, the J gene TRBJ2-3; D is unresolved. Trimming removed 4 bases from V and 4 bases from J, with 9 bases in between. Germline V gene lookup returns CDR1 SQVTM and CDR2 ANQGSEA. The CDR3 runs 12 residues. The CDR3 sequence is CSVAPGPDTQYF. DNA of the CDR3: TGCAGCGTTGCGCCGGGCCCAGATACGCAGTATTTT.

This clonotype was counted only a few times. The V call is TRBV6-2 or TRBV6-3, the J call TRBJ2-7; D is undetermined. Germline V gives CDR1 MNHEY, CDR2 SVGEGT. The V and J ends lost 6 bases and 6 bases respectively, with 12 bases between them. The CDR3 spans 12 residues. The CDR3 DNA sequence: TGTGCCAGCAGCTTCCCTGGCTCCGAGCAGTACTTC. Translating gives CASSFPGSEQYF.

The table lists this clonotype with a few counts. The chain recombines TRBV27 with TRBJ2-3; D gene ambiguous. CDR3 length: 15 residues. Germline-derived CDR1 and CDR2 are MNHEY and SMNVEV (reference sequence). Trimming took off 3 bases at V and 2 bases at J, with 12 bases between the two ends. The CDR3 sequence: CASSFAERITDTQYF. CDR3 coding DNA: TGTGCCAGCAGTTTCGCGGAGCGAATCACAGATACGCAGTATTTT.

This clonotype came up a few times. This chain joins TRBV12-3 or TRBV12-4 and TRBJ2-2, with D possibly being TRBD1 (6 bases). This CDR3 has 14 amino acids. V lost 7 bases, J lost 6 bases, and 15 bases lay in between. In DNA form, the CDR3 reads TGTGCCAGCATCCCAGGGGATCGTTCCGGGGAGCTGTTTTTT. Translating it yields CASIPGDRSGELFF.

Ten or more counts support this clonotype. J is TRBJ2-1 and V is TRBV9, with 8 bases matching TRBD2. V lost 2 bases and J lost 5; bases outside the gene matches: 6. The germline V gene encodes CDR1 SGDLS and CDR2 YYNGEE. The CDR3 is 15 residues long. DNA of the CDR3: TGTGCCAGCAGCGTGGGCGGGAGGACCAACAATGAGCAGTTCTTC. Protein product: CASSVGGRTNNEQFF.

A remark on this clonotype: One base away lies a much larger clone, so this may be a sequencing read error. The J gene is TRBJ1-6, the V gene TRBV10-1; unclear D gene. The CDR3 contains 14 residues. Germline V gene lookup returns CDR1 WNHNN and CDR2 SYGVQD (reference sequence). CDR3 DNA sequence: TGCGCCGGCAGTGAGAGCGGGGAGACTTCACCCCTCCACTTT. It codes for CAGSESGETSPLHF.

This clonotype was seen a handful of times. The V call is TRBV4-1, the J call TRBJ1-1; the D is unclear. The CDR3 runs to 15 residues. Germline lookup yields CDR1 MGHRA and CDR2 YSYEKL. V dropped 1 base and J dropped 0 bases, with 9 bases sitting between them. The CDR3 loop is CASSQGDPMNTEAFF. CDR3 coding DNA: TGCGCCAGCAGCCAAGGTGACCCGATGAACACTGAAGCTTTCTTT.

This clonotype was counted ten times or more. The J gene is TRBJ1-6, the V gene TRBV27; D is perhaps TRBD1 (5 bases). This CDR3 is 14 amino acids long. Germline CDR1 and CDR2: MNHEY and SMNVEV (reference sequence). The germline V and J ends were trimmed by 5 bases and 10 bases, with 15 bases remaining between them. For the CDR3, the DNA is TGTGCCAGCAGTATCGCATACGGGGCCTCACCCCTCCACTTT. Residues: CASSIAYGASPLHF.

This clonotype showed up just a few times. The chain links TRBV9 to TRBJ2-3, with 11 bases fitting TRBD2. The CDR3 spans 17 residues. The junction had 10 bases not matched to a gene; V was cut back by 3 bases and J by 4 bases. Germline-derived CDR1 and CDR2 are SGDLS and YYNGEE. The CDR3 is CASSAITSGRWADTQYF. The CDR3 nucleotides read TGTGCCAGCAGCGCCATAACTAGCGGGAGATGGGCAGATACGCAGTATTTT. Filled out from reference TRBV9 and TRBJ2-3, the complete variable domain reads DSGVTQTPKHLITATGQRVTLRCSPRSGDLSVYWYQQSLDQGLQFLIQYYNGEERAKGNILERFSAQQFPDLHSELNLSSLELGDSALYFCASSAITSGRWADTQYFGPGTRLTVL.

This clonotype came up many times. The chain uses TRBV7-9 and TRBJ1-6; D call uncertain. CDR3 size: 14 residues. The germline V gene encodes CDR1 SEHNR and CDR2 FQNEAQ (reference sequence). Trimming stripped 5 bases from V and 7 bases from J, with 12 bases between. The CDR3 bases are TGTGCCAGCAGCCACGACGGAGGGAATTCACCCCTCCACTTT. Translated: CASSHDGGNSPLHF.

In its sample, this clonotype was seen a few times. J is TRBJ2-7 and V is TRBV20-1; possible D gene TRBD1, 5 bases. Trimming stripped 5 bases from V and 6 bases from J, with 17 bases between. Germline V gene lookup returns CDR1 DFQATT and CDR2 SNEGSKA (reference sequence). CDR3 length equals 13 residues. CDR3 nucleotides: TGCAGTGCTCCCACGAAGAGTACAGGCGAGCAGTACTTC. This translates into CSAPTKSTGEQYF.

This clonotype was seen more than once but under ten times. The chain carries TRBV15 and TRBJ1-1, with D possibly being TRBD1 (6 bases). The CDR3 loop spans 15 amino acids. Trimming removed 5 bases from V and 4 bases from J, with 17 bases in between. CDR1 and CDR2 (germline): LNHNV, YYDKDF (reference sequence). The CDR3 here is CATSRAGARGTEAFF. CDR3 coding DNA: TGTGCCACCAGCCGGGCGGGGGCGCGAGGCACTGAAGCTTTCTTT.

This clonotype occurred many times. The V call is TRBV11-2, the J call TRBJ1-1; D not resolved. Trimming removed 5 bases from V and 1 base from J, with 8 bases in between. Germline V gene data show CDR1 as SGHAT and CDR2 as FQNNGV. The CDR3 spans 13 residues. CDR3 region: CASSISSNTEAFF. Here the CDR3 DNA reads TGTGCCAGCAGCATCAGCTCGAACACTGAAGCTTTCTTT.

This clonotype came up a few times. The chain links TRBV6-2 or TRBV6-3 to TRBJ2-3; D unclear. V lost 0 bases and J 4 bases, leaving 8 bases between the germline ends. The germline V gene encodes CDR1 MNHEY and CDR2 SVGEGT. The CDR3 totals 14 residues. The CDR3 DNA reads as TGTGCCAGCAGTTACTCGAAGTTAGCAGATACGCAGTATTTT. Encoded protein: CASSYSKLADTQYF.

This clonotype showed up many times. V usage is TRBV28 and J usage is TRBJ2-6, with a weak D call TRBD1 (5 bases). This CDR3 region has 17 residues. The ends were cut back, 5 bases at V and 0 bases at J, with 14 bases in the middle. In germline, CDR1 is MDHEN, CDR2 SYDVKM. This chain's CDR3 is CASSLLRQSSGANVLTF. The CDR3 nucleotides read TGTGCCAGCAGTCTACTGCGACAGAGCTCTGGGGCCAACGTCCTGACTTTC.

This chain joins TRBV4-2 and TRBJ2-7; 7 bases match TRBD1. V was pared by 1 base and J by 4 bases, with 10 bases of the junction left unmatched. Germline V gene data show CDR1 as LGHNA and CDR2 as YNFKEQ. The CDR3 totals 16 residues. The CDR3 coding sequence is TGTGCCAGCAGCCAAGCTCCCGGGACAGAGTTATACGAGCAGTACTTC. Residues: CASSQAPGTELYEQYF.

There are many counts of this clonotype. The V and J genes are TRBV16 and TRBJ2-7; 9 bases agree with TRBD1. There are 14 residues in the CDR3. CDR1 is KGHSY and CDR2 is FQNENV in the germline V gene. V trimming: 4 bases; J trimming: 6 bases; junction bases outside the gene matches: 7. DNA for the CDR3: TGTGCCAGCAGCCCTCCACAGGGGGCTGGCGAGCAGTACTTC. Translated, it gives CASSPPQGAGEQYF.

This clonotype was counted at least ten times. This chain links TRBV29-1 with TRBJ2-3; tentatively, D is TRBD1 (5 bases). The CDR3 consists of 16 residues. CDR1 and CDR2 (germline): SQVTM, ANQGSEA. V was cut by 2 bases and J by 2 bases, with 17 bases left in between. The DNA for the CDR3 is TGCAGCGTTGAACTCCACGACAGAGATTCCACAGATACGCAGTATTTT. Translation gives CSVELHDRDSTDTQYF.

This clonotype was seen many times. V gene TRBV6-2 or TRBV6-3 combines with J gene TRBJ1-5; no clear D. This CDR3 comprises 15 residues. Germline CDR1 reads MNHEY; CDR2 reads SVGEGT. Trimming removed 4 bases from V and 6 bases from J, with 16 bases in between. CDR3 sequence reads: CASSFAQADGQPQHF. In DNA, the CDR3 is TGTGCCAGCAGTTTTGCCCAGGCTGATGGTCAGCCCCAGCATTTT.

As regards this clonotype: This could be a read error, since a much larger clone is one nucleotide away. V gene TRBV5-1 combines with J gene TRBJ1-1, with 10 positions matching TRBD1. Germline V lookup: CDR1 SGHRS, CDR2 YFSETQ. This CDR3 is built from 17 residues. The CDR3 DNA reads TGCGCCGGCAGCTTGGCCGGAGGGACAGGGGTTGTTGGTGAAGCTTTCTTT. Translation: CAGSLAGGTGVVGEAFF. Looking up the rest from reference TRBV5-1 and TRBJ1-1 gives the full variable domain: KAGVTQTPRYLIKTRGQQVTLSCSPISGHRSVSWYQQTPGQGLQFLFEYFSETQRNKGNFPGRFSGRQFSNSRSEMNVSTLELGDSALYLCAGSLAGGTGVVGEAFFGQGTRLTVV.